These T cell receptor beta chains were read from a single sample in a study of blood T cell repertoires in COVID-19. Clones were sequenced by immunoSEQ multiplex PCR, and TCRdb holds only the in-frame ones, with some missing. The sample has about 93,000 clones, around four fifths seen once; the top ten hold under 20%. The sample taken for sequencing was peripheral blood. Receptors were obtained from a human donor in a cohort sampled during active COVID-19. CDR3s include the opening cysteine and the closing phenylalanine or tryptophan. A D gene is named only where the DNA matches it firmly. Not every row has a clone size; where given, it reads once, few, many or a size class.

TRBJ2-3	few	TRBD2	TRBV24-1	CATSDQGTSGGAGTDTQYF	TGTGCCACCAGTGATCAAGGGACTAGCGGGGGGGCAGGCACAGATACGCAGTATTTT
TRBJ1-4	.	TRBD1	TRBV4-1	CASSSRQGINEKLFF	TGCGCCAGCAGCTCTAGACAGGGGATTAATGAAAAACTGTTTTTT
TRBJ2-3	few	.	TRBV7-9	CASSYKGTFTTSTDTQYF	TGTGCCAGCAGTTATAAAGGGACTTTCACGACTAGCACAGATACGCAGTATTTT
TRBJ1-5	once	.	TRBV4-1	CASSQIGGSNQPQHF	TGCGCCAGCAGCCAGATCGGGGGTAGCAATCAGCCCCAGCATTTT
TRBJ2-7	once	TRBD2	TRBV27	CASSSLAGDHYEQYF	TGTGCCAGCAGTTCACTAGCGGGGGATCACTACGAGCAGTACTTC
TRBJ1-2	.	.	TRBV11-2	CASSLQGNYGYTF	TGTGCCAGCAGCTTACAGGGAAACTATGGCTACACCTTC
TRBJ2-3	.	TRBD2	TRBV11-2	CASSGELRGGADTQYF	TGTGCCAGCAGCGGGGAGTTGCGGGGGGGCGCAGATACGCAGTATTTT
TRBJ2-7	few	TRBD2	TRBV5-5	CASSSREGRYEQYF	TGTGCCAGCAGCTCCCGGGAGGGCCGCTACGAGCAGTACTTC
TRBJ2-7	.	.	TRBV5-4	CASSRDWGNEQYF	TGTGCCAGCAGCCGGGACTGGGGCAACGAGCAGTACTTC
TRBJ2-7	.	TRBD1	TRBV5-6	CASSRGREQYF	TGTGCCAGCAGCAGGGGGCGGGAGCAGTACTTC
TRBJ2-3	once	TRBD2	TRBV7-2	CASRPSGRSDTQYF	TGTGCCAGCAGACCTAGCGGGAGATCAGATACGCAGTATTTT
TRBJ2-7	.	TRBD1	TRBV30	CAWGTGGVGYEQYF	TGTGCCTGGGGCACAGGGGGCGTAGGCTACGAGCAGTACTTC
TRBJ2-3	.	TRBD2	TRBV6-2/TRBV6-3	CASSPGGDTQYF	TGTGCCAGCAGCCCCGGGGGGGATACGCAGTATTTT
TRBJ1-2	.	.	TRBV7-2	CASSLATANYGYTF	TGTGCCAGCAGCTTAGCAACAGCTAACTATGGCTACACCTTC